A selection of T cell receptor beta chains follows, all from one sample in a study of T cell changes during pregnancy in multiple sclerosis. Data came from immunoSEQ multiplex PCR; TCRdb stores just in-frame clones and leaves some out. The data show about 69,000 clones, 80% to 95% seen once. The specimen comprised peripheral blood, sampled in the third trimester of pregnancy. The receptor set was obtained from a female donor in good health, enrolled as a control in a pregnancy study. CDR3s include the opening cysteine and the closing phenylalanine or tryptophan. A D gene is named only where the DNA matches it firmly. A row's size may be missing; if present it is once, few, many or a size class.

abundance: once; len: 16; d_gene: TRBD1; v_gene: TRBV6-6; j_gene: TRBJ1-4; CDR3nt: TGTGCCAGCAGACCCCAAACCGGGACAGATAATGAAAAACTGTTTTTT; CDR3aa: CASRPQTGTDNEKLFF
abundance: -; len: 15; d_gene: -; v_gene: TRBV28; j_gene: TRBJ1-4; CDR3nt: TGTGCCAGCAGTTCCCAATGGACAGAAAATGAAAAACTGTTTTTT; CDR3aa: CASSSQWTENEKLFF
abundance: once; len: 17; d_gene: -; v_gene: TRBV18; j_gene: TRBJ1-3; CDR3nt: TGTGCCAGCTCACCACGATCGCAGGGAGGGTCTGGAAACACCATATATTTT; CDR3aa: CASSPRSQGGSGNTIYF
abundance: -; len: 14; d_gene: TRBD2; v_gene: TRBV27; j_gene: TRBJ2-3; CDR3nt: TGTGCCAGCAGTCCGGGACTAGGATATCTTACGCAGTATTTT; CDR3aa: CASSPGLGYLTQYF
abundance: few; len: 15; d_gene: TRBD2; v_gene: TRBV4-3; j_gene: TRBJ2-7; CDR3nt: TGCGCCAGCAGCCAAGGGGCGGGAGAGGGCTACGAGCAGTACTTC; CDR3aa: CASSQGAGEGYEQYF
abundance: -; len: 16; d_gene: TRBD1; v_gene: TRBV28; j_gene: TRBJ2-3; CDR3nt: TGTGCCAGCAGTGATTCCGGAGGACAGGCAGGCGATACGCAGTATTTT; CDR3aa: CASSDSGGQAGDTQYF
abundance: -; len: 13; d_gene: -; v_gene: TRBV6-1; j_gene: TRBJ1-1; CDR3nt: TGTGCCAGCAGTGCCAGGGGGAACACTGAAGCTTTCTTT; CDR3aa: CASSARGNTEAFF
abundance: -; len: 18; d_gene: TRBD1; v_gene: TRBV15; j_gene: TRBJ2-6; CDR3nt: TGTGCCACCAGCAGAGAGTCATGGACAGGCTCTGGGGCCAACGTCCTGACTTTC; CDR3aa: CATSRESWTGSGANVLTF
abundance: -; len: 18; d_gene: TRBD2; v_gene: TRBV5-5; j_gene: TRBJ2-4; CDR3nt: TGTGCCAGCAGCTTGCCTAGCGGGGCCCTCCGGGCCAAAAACATTCAGTACTTC; CDR3aa: CASSLPSGALRAKNIQYF
abundance: once; len: 18; d_gene: -; v_gene: TRBV11-3; j_gene: TRBJ2-3; CDR3nt: TGTGCCAGCAGCTCTTCCGGGGGCGGGGGCGAAGGGACAGATACGCAGTATTTT; CDR3aa: CASSSSGGGGEGTDTQYF
abundance: -; len: 17; d_gene: -; v_gene: TRBV5-6; j_gene: TRBJ2-3; CDR3nt: TGTGCCAGCAGCTTCGTCGGATGGGCCCCCGGGGCAGATACGCAGTATTTT; CDR3aa: CASSFVGWAPGADTQYF
abundance: -; len: 15; d_gene: TRBD1; v_gene: TRBV29-1; j_gene: TRBJ2-3; CDR3nt: TGCAGCGTTGAAAGAGGGGGGACAGGCTGGGATACGCAGTATTTT; CDR3aa: CSVERGGTGWDTQYF
abundance: -; len: 13; d_gene: -; v_gene: TRBV6-6; j_gene: TRBJ2-1; CDR3nt: TGTGCCACCAACCGGGACATTTACAATGAGCAGTTCTTC; CDR3aa: CATNRDIYNEQFF
abundance: -; len: 13; d_gene: TRBD2; v_gene: TRBV19; j_gene: TRBJ2-7; CDR3nt: TGTGCCAGTAAAAGGCGGGGGACCTACGAGCAGTACTTC; CDR3aa: CASKRRGTYEQYF
abundance: -; len: 16; d_gene: TRBD1; v_gene: TRBV10-3; j_gene: TRBJ1-4; CDR3nt: TGTGCCATCAGTGAGTCGAACGGGACAGGGGGTGAAAAACTGTTTTTT; CDR3aa: CAISESNGTGGEKLFF
abundance: -; len: 13; d_gene: -; v_gene: TRBV7-3; j_gene: TRBJ2-3; CDR3nt: TGTGCCAGCAGCTCAGGTCCCACAGATACGCAGTATTTT; CDR3aa: CASSSGPTDTQYF
abundance: -; len: 16; d_gene: TRBD2; v_gene: TRBV6-6; j_gene: TRBJ2-7; CDR3nt: TGTGCCAGCAGCCTTGACACTAGCGGGAGGGACTACGAGCAGTACTTC; CDR3aa: CASSLDTSGRDYEQYF
abundance: once; len: 17; d_gene: -; v_gene: TRBV2; j_gene: TRBJ1-3; CDR3nt: TGTGCCAGCAGTGCGGGGGGTTCGGCTAAATCTGGAAACACCATATATTTT; CDR3aa: CASSAGGSAKSGNTIYF
abundance: -; len: 13; d_gene: -; v_gene: TRBV2; j_gene: TRBJ1-3; CDR3nt: TGTGCCAGCATCGAGGAATCTGGAAACACCATATATTTT; CDR3aa: CASIEESGNTIYF
abundance: once; len: 15; d_gene: -; v_gene: TRBV7-3; j_gene: TRBJ1-1; CDR3nt: TGTGCCAGCAGCTCCGAGGGAGGCTTGAACACTGAAGCTTTCTTT; CDR3aa: CASSSEGGLNTEAFF
abundance: -; len: 14; d_gene: TRBD1; v_gene: TRBV6-1; j_gene: TRBJ1-1; CDR3nt: TGTGCCAGCAGTGTGGACAGGGTTAGCACTGAAGCTTTCTTT; CDR3aa: CASSVDRVSTEAFF
abundance: -; len: 16; d_gene: -; v_gene: TRBV11-2; j_gene: TRBJ2-3; CDR3nt: TGTGCCAGCAGCTTAGTCTACGGTACGAACACAGATACGCAGTATTTT; CDR3aa: CASSLVYGTNTDTQYF
abundance: -; len: 16; d_gene: -; v_gene: TRBV4-3; j_gene: TRBJ2-2; CDR3nt: TGCGCCAGCAGCCAAGAACCCAGGGGAGACACCGGGGAGCTGTTTTTT; CDR3aa: CASSQEPRGDTGELFF
abundance: once; len: 15; d_gene: TRBD2; v_gene: TRBV6-5; j_gene: TRBJ2-1; CDR3nt: TGTGCCAGCAGCAACCTAGCGGGGGGCCCGGATGAGCAGTTCTTC; CDR3aa: CASSNLAGGPDEQFF
abundance: -; len: 15; d_gene: -; v_gene: TRBV5-1; j_gene: TRBJ2-3; CDR3nt: TGCGCCAGCAGAGTGAGGGGGGGCGGCACAGATACGCAGTATTTT; CDR3aa: CASRVRGGGTDTQYF
abundance: once; len: 15; d_gene: -; v_gene: TRBV10-3; j_gene: TRBJ2-3; CDR3nt: TGTGCCATCAGTGAATTCGGACAGCGCACAGATACGCAGTATTTT; CDR3aa: CAISEFGQRTDTQYF